This TCR beta chain appears in the sequencing data of a study of T cells in Graves' hyperthyroidism and ophthalmopathy. Exclusion of patients followed from uncontrolled infection, other autoimmune disease, pregnancy or lactation. In germline, CDR1 is SGHTA, CDR2 FQGNSA. Trimming pared 1 base from V and 8 bases from J, leaving 14 bases between. The CDR3 spans 15 residues. Amplified TCR beta CDR3 regions derived from RNA transcripts. A set of HTBI primers served as the primers for a first-round RT-PCR of the TCR CDR3. TCRdb processed the multiplex PCR reads anew with MiXCR; each CDR3 protein has one entry. The sample holds roughly 570,000 distinct CDR3 sequences, roughly 46% seen once.

What was sequenced was peripheral blood or thyroid tissue (not recorded which). The V call is TRBV7-2, the J call TRBJ1-4, with D possibly matching TRBD1 (5 bases). The source is an adult woman with Graves' disease, either hyperthyroidism or ophthalmopathy (not recorded which). In nucleotides, the CDR3 is TGTGCCAGCAGCTTAGTAGGGACGGCGGACGAAAAACTGTTTTTT. Protein: CASSLVGTADEKLFF.